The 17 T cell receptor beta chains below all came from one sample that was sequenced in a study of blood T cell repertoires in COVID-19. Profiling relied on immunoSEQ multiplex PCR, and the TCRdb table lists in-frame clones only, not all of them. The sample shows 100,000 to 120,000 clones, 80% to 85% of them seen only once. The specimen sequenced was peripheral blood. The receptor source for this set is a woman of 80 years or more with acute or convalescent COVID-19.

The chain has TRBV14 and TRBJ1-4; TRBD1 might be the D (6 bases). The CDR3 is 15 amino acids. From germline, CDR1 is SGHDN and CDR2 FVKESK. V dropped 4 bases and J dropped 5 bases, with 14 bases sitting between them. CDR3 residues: CASSPLGGANEKLFF. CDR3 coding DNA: TGTGCCAGCAGCCCCCTCGGGGGGGCGAATGAAAAACTGTTTTTT.

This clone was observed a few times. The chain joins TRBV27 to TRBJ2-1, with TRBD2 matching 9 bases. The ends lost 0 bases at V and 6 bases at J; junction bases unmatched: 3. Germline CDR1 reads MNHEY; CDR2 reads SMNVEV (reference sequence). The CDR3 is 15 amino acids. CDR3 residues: CASSLSPSGTNEQFF. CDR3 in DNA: TGTGCCAGCAGTTTATCCCCTAGCGGGACCAATGAGCAGTTCTTC.

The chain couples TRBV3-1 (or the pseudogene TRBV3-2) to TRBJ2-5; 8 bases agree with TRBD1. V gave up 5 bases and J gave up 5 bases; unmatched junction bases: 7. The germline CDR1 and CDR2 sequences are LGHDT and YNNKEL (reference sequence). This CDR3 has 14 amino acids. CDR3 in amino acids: CASSSRTGKETQYF. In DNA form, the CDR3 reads TGTGCCAGCAGCTCCCGGACAGGGAAGGAGACCCAGTACTTC.

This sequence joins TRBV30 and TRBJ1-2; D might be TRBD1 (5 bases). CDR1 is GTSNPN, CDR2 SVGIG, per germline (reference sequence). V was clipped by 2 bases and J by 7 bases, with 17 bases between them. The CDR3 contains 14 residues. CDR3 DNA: TGTGCCTGGAGTATGACCGGGACTACGGGTGGCTACACCTTC. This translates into CAWSMTGTTGGYTF.

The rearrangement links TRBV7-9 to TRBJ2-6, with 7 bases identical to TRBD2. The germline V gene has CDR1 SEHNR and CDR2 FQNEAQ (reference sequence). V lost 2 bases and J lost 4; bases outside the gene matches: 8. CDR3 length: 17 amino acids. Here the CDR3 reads CASSLWEGRVGANVLTF. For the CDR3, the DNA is TGTGCCAGCAGCTTATGGGAGGGGAGAGTCGGGGCCAACGTCCTGACTTTC.

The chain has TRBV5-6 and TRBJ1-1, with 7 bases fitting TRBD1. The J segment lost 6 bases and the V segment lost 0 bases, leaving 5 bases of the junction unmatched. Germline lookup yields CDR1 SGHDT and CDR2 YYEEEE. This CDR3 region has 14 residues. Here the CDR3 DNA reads TGTGCCAGCAGCTTGGTTGACAGGGAGGCTGAAGCTTTCTTT. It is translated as CASSLVDREAEAFF.

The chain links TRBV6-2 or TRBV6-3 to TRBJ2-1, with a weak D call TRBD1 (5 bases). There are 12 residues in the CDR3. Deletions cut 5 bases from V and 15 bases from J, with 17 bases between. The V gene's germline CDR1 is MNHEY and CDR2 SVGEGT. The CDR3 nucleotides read TGTGCCAGCAGTGCCCAGGGTGTCAGGAGGTTCTTC. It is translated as CASSAQGVRRFF.

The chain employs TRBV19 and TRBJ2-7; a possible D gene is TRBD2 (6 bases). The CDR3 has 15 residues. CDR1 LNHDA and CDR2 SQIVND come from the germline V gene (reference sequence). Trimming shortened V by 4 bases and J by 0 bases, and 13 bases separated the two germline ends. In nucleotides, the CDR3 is TGTGCCAGTAGTACCATTAGCGGAAGCTCCTACGAGCAGTACTTC. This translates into CASSTISGSSYEQYF. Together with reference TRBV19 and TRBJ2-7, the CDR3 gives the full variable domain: DGGITQSPKYLFRKEGQNVTLSCEQNLNHDAMYWYRQDPGQGLRLIYYSQIVNDFQKGDIAEGYSVSREKKESFPLTVTSAQKNPTAFYLCASSTISGSSYEQYFGPGTRLTVT.

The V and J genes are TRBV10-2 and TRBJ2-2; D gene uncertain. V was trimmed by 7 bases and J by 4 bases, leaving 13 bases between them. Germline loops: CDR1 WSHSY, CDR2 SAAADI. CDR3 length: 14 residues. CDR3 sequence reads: CASIPPLATGELFF. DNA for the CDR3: TGCGCCAGCATACCCCCTTTAGCCACCGGGGAGCTGTTTTTT.

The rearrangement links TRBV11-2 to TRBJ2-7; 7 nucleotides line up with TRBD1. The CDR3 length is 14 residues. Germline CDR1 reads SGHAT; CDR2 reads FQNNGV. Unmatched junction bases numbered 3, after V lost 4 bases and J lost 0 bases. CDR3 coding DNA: TGTGCCAGCAGCTCCCGGGACAGCTCCTACGAGCAGTACTTC. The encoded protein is CASSSRDSSYEQYF.

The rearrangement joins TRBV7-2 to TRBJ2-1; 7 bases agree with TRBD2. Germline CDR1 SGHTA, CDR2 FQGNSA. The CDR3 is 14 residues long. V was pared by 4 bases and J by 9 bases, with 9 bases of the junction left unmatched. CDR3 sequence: CASSSGRAGSEQFF. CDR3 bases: TGTGCCAGCAGCTCAGGAAGAGCGGGGAGTGAGCAGTTCTTC.

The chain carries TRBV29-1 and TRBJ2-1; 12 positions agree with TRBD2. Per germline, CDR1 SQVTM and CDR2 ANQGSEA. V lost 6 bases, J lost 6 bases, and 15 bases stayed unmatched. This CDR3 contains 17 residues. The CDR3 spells CSVHMVPSGRAVNEQFF. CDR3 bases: TGCAGCGTCCATATGGTCCCTAGCGGGAGGGCCGTCAATGAGCAGTTCTTC.

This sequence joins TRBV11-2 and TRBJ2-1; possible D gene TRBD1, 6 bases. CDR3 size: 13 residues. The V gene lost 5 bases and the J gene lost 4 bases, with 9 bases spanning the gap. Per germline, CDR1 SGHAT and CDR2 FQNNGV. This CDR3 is CASSMDRYNEQFF. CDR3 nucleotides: TGTGCCAGCAGCATGGACAGATACAATGAGCAGTTCTTC.

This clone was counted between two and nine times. CDR3 residues: CASSLRETQYF. Written as DNA, the CDR3 is TGTGCCAGCAGCCTACGGGAGACCCAGTACTTC. The J gene is TRBJ2-5, the V gene TRBV3-1 (or the pseudogene TRBV3-2); no definite D call. The ends were cut back, 4 bases at V and 5 bases at J, with 5 bases in the middle. Per the germline V gene, CDR1 is LGHDT and CDR2 is YNNKEL (reference sequence). CDR3 size: 11 residues.

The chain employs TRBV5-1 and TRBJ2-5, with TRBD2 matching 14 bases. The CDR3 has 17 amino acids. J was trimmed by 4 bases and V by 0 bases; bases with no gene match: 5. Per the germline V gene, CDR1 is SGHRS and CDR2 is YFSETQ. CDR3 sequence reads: CASSLGTSGRYGETQYF. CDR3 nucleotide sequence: TGCGCCAGCAGCTTGGGGACTAGCGGGAGGTATGGAGAGACCCAGTACTTC.

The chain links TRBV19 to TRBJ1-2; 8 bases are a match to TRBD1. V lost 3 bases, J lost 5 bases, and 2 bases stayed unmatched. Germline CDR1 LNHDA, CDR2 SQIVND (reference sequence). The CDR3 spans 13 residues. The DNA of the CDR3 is TGTGCCAGTAGTATGGGACAGGAGTATGGCTACACCTTC. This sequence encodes CASSMGQEYGYTF.

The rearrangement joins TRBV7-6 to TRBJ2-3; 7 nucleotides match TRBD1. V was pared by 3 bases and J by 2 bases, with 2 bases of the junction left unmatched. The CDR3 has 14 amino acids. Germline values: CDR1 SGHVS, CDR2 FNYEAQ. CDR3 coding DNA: TGTGCCAGCAGCTTCAGGGGGACCACAGATACGCAGTATTTT. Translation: CASSFRGTTDTQYF.